What follows describes a single T cell receptor beta chain. This CDR3 contains 16 residues. The germline V gene has CDR1 MNHEY and CDR2 SMNVEV (reference sequence). With 4 bases removed from V and 0 bases from J, the gap between germline ends came to 13 bases. The data derive from a study of blood T cell repertoires in COVID-19. Whole-study context: Samples of COVID-19 (acute and convalescent) were obtained from the United States, Italy and Spain. PBMCs, B-cell-depleted T cells, or T cells were the source of the cDNA or gDNA that made up the material.

Authors' data handling: Amplifying reference gene primers gave estimates of nucleated cell counts. Repertoires were generated with immunoSEQ multiplex PCR, while TCRdb's copy carries only in-frame clones and drops some. That table is the source of V, J and clone size, and D and trimming were worked out from the DNA. The sample lists 150,000 to 200,000 clones, approximately 82% occurring once. The V and J genes are TRBV27 and TRBJ1-3, with D hard to call. Sequencing was performed on peripheral blood. The sequence came from a human donor with acute or convalescent COVID-19. The donor label of this sample is uncertain. Here the CDR3 reads CASSSEGPTSGNTIYF. The CDR3 DNA reads as TGTGCCAGCAGTTCAGAGGGCCCTACCTCTGGAAACACCATATATTTT.